The present TCR beta chain was sequenced within a study of blood T cells in healthy people across ages. Combining a sample-barcoded 5' primer with a J-beta primer mix, a second PCR ran for 7 to 11 cycles. TCRdb passed the 5' RACE reads through MiXCR, listing each CDR3 protein once. This sample yields 920,000 or so distinct CDR3 sequences, of which 35% to 50% are seen a single time; under 20% belongs to the top ten. The germline CDR1 and CDR2 sequences are SEHNR and FQNEAQ (reference sequence). Germline trimming cut 5 bases from V and 6 bases from J; bases unmatched to any gene: 5. The CDR3 is 13 amino acids.

Specimen: blood. The source is a woman aged 60-70 years in good health. The chain is built from TRBV7-9 and TRBJ2-7; 9 nucleotides line up with TRBD1. For the CDR3, the DNA is TGTGCCAGCAGCCCCGGGACAGGGCCCGAGCAGTACTTC. It encodes CASSPGTGPEQYF.